These T cell receptor beta chains were read from a single sample in a study of shared clonotypes between healthy human individuals. Clones were sequenced by immunoSEQ multiplex PCR, and TCRdb holds only the in-frame ones, with some missing. The table records 850,000 to 1,200,000 clones, 60% to 80% of them present only once. What was sequenced was memory CD4+ T cells sorted from blood. The source of these receptors is a man aged 18 to 35 in good health. The conserved cysteine and the conserved F or W are not part of the CDR3 here. D genes are given only for firm matches. Where a row states a size, it is once, few, many or the class of an expanded clone; other rows omit it.

CDR3aa | d_gene | len | j_gene | v_gene | abundance
ASSLGDRANEQY | TRBD1 | 12 | TRBJ2-7 | TRBV7-8 | .
ASSGTGGDQETQY | TRBD1 | 13 | TRBJ2-5 | TRBV9 | .
ASSPNPAGGIETQY | TRBD2 | 14 | TRBJ2-5 | TRBV4-2 | .
ASSLGTTNTGELF | . | 13 | TRBJ2-2 | TRBV5-4 | .
ASSEGTGALSYEQY | TRBD1 | 14 | TRBJ2-7 | TRBV6-1 | .
ASSLWSSGNTIY | . | 12 | TRBJ1-3 | TRBV5-4 | once
ASSPTLDRGEAF | TRBD1 | 12 | TRBJ1-1 | TRBV18 | few
ASSVGGRAEQY | . | 11 | TRBJ2-7 | TRBV7-2 | .
ASSSKGGDEQY | . | 11 | TRBJ2-7 | TRBV5-5 | .
AIAGQGGTEAF | TRBD1 | 11 | TRBJ1-1 | TRBV10-3 | few
ASSFKNTGELF | . | 11 | TRBJ2-2 | TRBV18 | .
ASSLEGGGSYNEQF | . | 14 | TRBJ2-1 | TRBV5-4 | .
ASRHPGGPSPTQY | . | 13 | TRBJ2-5 | TRBV5-1 | .
ASSLGPDSLGNIQY | . | 14 | TRBJ2-4 | TRBV5-6 | once
ASSLGTSGSTQY | TRBD2 | 12 | TRBJ2-3 | TRBV7-2 | .
ATSRDGGGNQPQH | . | 13 | TRBJ1-5 | TRBV15 | .
ASSISGRATDTQY | TRBD2 | 13 | TRBJ2-3 | TRBV11-2 | .
ASSRTSGNQETQY | TRBD2 | 13 | TRBJ2-5 | TRBV7-2 | .
ATSRENNEQY | . | 10 | TRBJ2-7 | TRBV15 | .
ASSSLSGRADREQY | TRBD2 | 14 | TRBJ2-7 | TRBV5-6 | .
ASRVEAGSYNEQF | . | 13 | TRBJ2-1 | TRBV5-1 | once
ASSFGQGNYNSPLH | TRBD1 | 14 | TRBJ1-6 | TRBV5-6 | .
ASSGTDNQPQH | . | 11 | TRBJ1-5 | TRBV2 | .
ASSFAGGYEKLF | . | 12 | TRBJ1-4 | TRBV5-5 | .
AISPRGQGGNEQY | TRBD1 | 13 | TRBJ2-7 | TRBV10-3 | few
ASSPNRAPTDTQY | . | 13 | TRBJ2-3 | TRBV18 | once
ASSLHGEETQY | . | 11 | TRBJ2-5 | TRBV5-1 | .
ASSRDRGIETQY | TRBD1 | 12 | TRBJ2-5 | TRBV2 | .
ASRATVNQPQH | . | 11 | TRBJ1-5 | TRBV6-1 | few
ASSVYDEQY | . | 9 | TRBJ2-7 | TRBV2 | .
ASSSSGGTGELF | . | 12 | TRBJ2-2 | TRBV5-1 | .
ASSFQETAQY | . | 10 | TRBJ2-5 | TRBV7-8 | .
AWTLTGTDNSPLH | TRBD1 | 13 | TRBJ1-6 | TRBV30 | few
ASSVRGNVNNEQF | . | 13 | TRBJ2-1 | TRBV2 | .
ASSGDSGTTGELF | . | 13 | TRBJ2-2 | TRBV7-2 | .
ASSLGSFGSGETQY | . | 14 | TRBJ2-5 | TRBV5-1 | .
ASSILAPDRNTEAF | . | 14 | TRBJ1-1 | TRBV19 | few
ASSGTSGRVTDTQY | TRBD2 | 14 | TRBJ2-3 | TRBV5-4 | .
SVDYGLAGVREQY | TRBD2 | 13 | TRBJ2-7 | TRBV29-1 | .
ASGGAGSLSNIQY | TRBD2 | 13 | TRBJ2-4 | TRBV19 | .
ASSPLGEQWEKLF | . | 13 | TRBJ1-4 | TRBV14 | .
ASSQDFSRQQETQY | . | 14 | TRBJ2-5 | TRBV14 | .
ASSSRQDYGYT | . | 11 | TRBJ1-2 | TRBV19 | .
ASSAAVANTEAF | . | 12 | TRBJ1-1 | TRBV5-4 | .
SPSWADTQY | . | 9 | TRBJ2-3 | TRBV29-1 | .
ASSLRVRNQPQH | . | 12 | TRBJ1-5 | TRBV6-5 | .
ASSIGTGQPGANVLT | TRBD1 | 15 | TRBJ2-6 | TRBV5-4 | .
ASSPPVTGNTEAF | . | 13 | TRBJ1-1 | TRBV18 | once
ASSPGLNTEAF | . | 11 | TRBJ1-1 | TRBV6-4 | few
ASSGGALLTYEQY | . | 13 | TRBJ2-7 | TRBV5-1 | few
ASSSSGHFQETQY | . | 13 | TRBJ2-5 | TRBV19 | .
ASSPSLNYGYT | . | 11 | TRBJ1-2 | TRBV4-2 | .
ASSVQGGSYEQY | . | 12 | TRBJ2-7 | TRBV6-1 | .